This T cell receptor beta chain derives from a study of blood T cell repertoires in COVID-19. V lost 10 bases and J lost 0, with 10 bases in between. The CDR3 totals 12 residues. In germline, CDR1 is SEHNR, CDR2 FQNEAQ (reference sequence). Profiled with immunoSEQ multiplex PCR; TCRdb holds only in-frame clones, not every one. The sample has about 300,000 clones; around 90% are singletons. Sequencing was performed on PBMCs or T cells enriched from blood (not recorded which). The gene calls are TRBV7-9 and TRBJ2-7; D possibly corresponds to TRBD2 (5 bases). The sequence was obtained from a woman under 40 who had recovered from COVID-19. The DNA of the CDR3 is TGTGCCATCTTTACTAGCTCCTACGAGCAGTACTTC. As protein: CAIFTSSYEQYF.